Shown below are 26 T cell receptor beta chains from a single sample sequenced in a study of T cell repertoires in cytomegalovirus infection. These TCRs' antigens remain unknown. TCRdb fed the reads into MiXCR, producing one record per CDR3 protein. The sample lists tens of thousands of distinct CDR3 sequences, around 18% occurring once. The source material was CD8+ T cells from cultured PBMCs, sampled from culture after CMV antigen stimulation. These receptors were obtained from a human donor in good health (CMV status not recorded). Some clones in this sample may be carry-over from other donors' samples.

The chain has TRBV4-1 and TRBJ1-5; no clear D gene. Trimming left V 8 bases short and J 5 bases short, with 19 bases between. CDR1 is MGHRA and CDR2 is YSYEKL in the germline V gene. This CDR3 comprises 15 residues. The CDR3 sequence is CASGPSTRADQPQHF. The DNA for the CDR3 is TGCGCCAGCGGGCCCTCGACGAGGGCCGATCAGCCCCAGCATTTT.

Remarks on this clonotype: Possible read error: a much larger clone is one base away. V usage is TRBV11-2 and J usage is TRBJ2-7, with D unclear. Trimming took 1 base from V and 0 from J, leaving 10 bases between them. This CDR3 has 15 residues. Germline V gene sequence: CDR1 SGHAT, CDR2 FQNNGV. CDR3 residues: CASSLVPPASYEQYF. CDR3 bases: TGTGCCAGCAGCTTAGTACCACCAGCCTCCTACGAGCAGTACTTC.

This clonotype occurred a few times. The chain uses TRBV7-3 and TRBJ2-1, with 9 bases lining up with TRBD2. V dropped 4 bases and J dropped 6; count of bases not matched to a gene: 1. This CDR3 is 13 amino acids long. The germline V gene has CDR1 SGHTA and CDR2 FQGTGA. CDR3 bases: TGTGCCAGCAGCTGGGGACTAGCCAATGAGCAGTTCTTC. Its translation is CASSWGLANEQFF.

The rearrangement links TRBV7-8 to TRBJ2-7; D is undetermined. This CDR3 is built from 13 residues. Germline CDR1 SGHVS, CDR2 FQNEAQ. Trimming took 5 bases from V and 3 from J, leaving 11 bases between them. The CDR3 DNA reads TGTGCCAGCAGCGCCCCGGGCTTCTACGAGCAGTACTTC. This encodes CASSAPGFYEQYF.

Many counts were recorded for this clonotype. The gene calls are TRBV7-2 and TRBJ2-5; 12 nucleotides align to TRBD2. Germline V gives CDR1 SGHTA, CDR2 FQGNSA. The CDR3 is 17 amino acids. V shed 5 bases, J shed 4 bases, and the junction held 11 bases outside the gene matches. In DNA form, the CDR3 reads TGTGCCAGCAGCAGAGGAGCGACTAGCGGGAGCGGAGAGACCCAGTACTTC. Its protein product is CASSRGATSGSGETQYF.

V usage is TRBV12-5 and J usage is TRBJ2-2; D assignment may be TRBD1 or TRBD2 (5 bases each). The CDR3 length is 17 residues. Trimming took 0 bases from V and 5 from J, leaving 16 bases between them. Germline V gene data show CDR1 as LGHNT and CDR2 as FRNRAP. The CDR3 nucleotides are TGTGCTAGTGGTTTGGTACCGTCCGGGGCATGGACCGGGGAGCTGTTTTTT. Translating gives CASGLVPSGAWTGELFF.

This clonotype was counted many times. This rearrangement joins TRBV6-6 to TRBJ2-7, with TRBD2 identical over 10 bases. This CDR3 region has 13 residues. Germline CDR1 MNHNY, CDR2 SVGAGI (reference sequence). J was trimmed by 4 bases and V by 6 bases; bases with no gene match: 3. CDR3 region: CASRQAGGYEQYF. The DNA for the CDR3 is TGTGCCAGCAGACAAGCGGGAGGGTACGAGCAGTACTTC.

This clonotype was seen more than once but under ten times. J is TRBJ1-1 and V is TRBV6-5; D unclear. V lost 6 bases and J lost 0, with 11 bases in between. Per germline, CDR1 MNHEY and CDR2 SVGAGI. The CDR3 is 14 amino acids. The CDR3 DNA is TGTGCCAGCAGCTCTCTAGACATGAACACTGAAGCTTTCTTT. It codes for CASSSLDMNTEAFF.

The table lists this clonotype with a few counts. The chain recombines TRBV29-1 with TRBJ1-5; no firm D call. Germline assignment: CDR1 SQVTM and CDR2 ANQGSEA. The CDR3 spans 14 residues. V was trimmed by 0 bases and J by 1 base, leaving 7 bases between them. The CDR3 here is CSVEDPDSNQPQHF. In DNA, the CDR3 is TGCAGCGTTGAAGACCCGGACAGCAATCAGCCCCAGCATTTT.

The chain recombines TRBV2 with TRBJ1-1; D uncertain. This CDR3 region has 13 residues. Germline-derived CDR1 and CDR2 are SNHLY and FYNNEI. Trimming took off 3 bases at V and 2 bases at J, with 7 bases between the two ends. DNA of the CDR3: TGTGCCAGCAGTGAGACACCCAACACTGAAGCTTTCTTT. Translation: CASSETPNTEAFF. The variable domain in full, completed from reference TRBV2 and TRBJ1-1, reads EPEVTQTPSHQVTQMGQEVILRCVPISNHLYFYWYRQILGQKVEFLVSFYNNEISEKSEIFDDQFSVERPDGSNFTLKIRSTKLEDSAMYFCASSETPNTEAFFGQGTRLTVV.

V gene TRBV27 combines with J gene TRBJ2-5; D gene unclear. Germline V gives CDR1 MNHEY, CDR2 SMNVEV (reference sequence). Trimming left V 5 bases short and J 5 bases short, with 18 bases between. The CDR3 contains 15 residues. CDR3 in DNA: TGTGCCAGCAGTCCCACCTACAGTCCTGTGGAGACCCAGTACTTC. Translation: CASSPTYSPVETQYF.

V is TRBV6-2 or TRBV6-3 and J is TRBJ2-7; no definite D call. The CDR3 covers 17 residues. The V end was cut by 2 bases, the J end by 0 bases, with 17 bases between. CDR1 and CDR2 from the germline V gene are MNHEY and SVGEGT. The chain's CDR3 is CASSYTYRAGTSYEQYF. The CDR3 region has the DNA TGTGCCAGCAGTTACACGTACCGGGCAGGAACCTCCTACGAGCAGTACTTC.

The V call is TRBV10-3, the J call TRBJ1-5; D is unclear. The CDR3 length is 15 residues. Looked up from germline, CDR1 is ENHRY and CDR2 is SYGVKD. V was cut by 5 bases and J by 0 bases, with 11 bases left in between. As DNA, the CDR3 is TGTGCCATCAGTAACCGGTCCGATAGCAATCAGCCCCAGCATTTT. The encoded protein is CAISNRSDSNQPQHF.

CDR3 DNA: TGTGCCAGCAGCTTATCCCCTTCGGACTTTTTGGAGCAGTACTTC. Its protein is CASSLSPSDFLEQYF. The chain is built from TRBV7-2 and TRBJ2-7; D possibly corresponds to TRBD2 (5 bases). CDR1 is SGHTA and CDR2 is FQGNSA in the germline V gene. V shed 2 bases and J shed 7 bases, with 18 bases lying between them. CDR3 length: 15 amino acids. The variable domain in full, completed from reference TRBV7-2 and TRBJ2-7, reads GAGVSQSPSNKVTEKGKDVELRCDPISGHTALYWYRQSLGQGLEFLIYFQGNSAPDKSGLPSDRFSAERTGGSVSTLTIQRTQQEDSAVYLCASSLSPSDFLEQYFGPGTRLTVT.

This clonotype occurred many times. V gene TRBV7-2 combines with J gene TRBJ1-2, with 8 bases lining up with TRBD1. The germline V gene has CDR1 SGHTA and CDR2 FQGNSA. The CDR3 spans 14 residues. V trimming: 5 bases; J trimming: 4 bases; junction bases outside the gene matches: 6. The CDR3 nucleotides are TGTGCCAGCAGCCCGGGACAGGAGCTCTATGGCTACACCTTC. Its protein is CASSPGQELYGYTF. Looking up the rest from reference TRBV7-2 and TRBJ1-2 gives the full variable domain: GAGVSQSPSNKVTEKGKDVELRCDPISGHTALYWYRQSLGQGLEFLIYFQGNSAPDKSGLPSDRFSAERTGGSVSTLTIQRTQQEDSAVYLCASSPGQELYGYTFGSGTRLTVV.

The V gene is TRBV12-3 or TRBV12-4, the J gene TRBJ1-2; TRBD1 is a possible D gene (5 bases). The CDR3 spans 14 residues. V was clipped by 7 bases and J by 2 bases, with 14 bases between them. The CDR3, as DNA: TGTGCCAGCACCCCTTCGGGGGGGAACTATGGCTACACCTTC. This codes for CASTPSGGNYGYTF.

This clonotype was picked up many times. The chain recombines TRBV7-8 with TRBJ2-7; 9 nucleotides line up with TRBD2. The ends lost 1 base at V and 3 bases at J; junction bases unmatched: 16. CDR1 SGHVS and CDR2 FQNEAQ come from the germline V gene. This CDR3 has 19 residues. The CDR3, as DNA: TGTGCCAGCAGCTTAGTCCCGCGGGAGGGCCGAAACTACTACTACGAGCAGTACTTC. Amino acids: CASSLVPREGRNYYYEQYF.

The V and J genes are TRBV9 and TRBJ1-4; D is unclear. Germline lookup yields CDR1 SGDLS and CDR2 YYNGEE. This CDR3 is built from 13 residues. V lost 0 bases to trimming and J lost 4 bases, with 4 bases between them. The CDR3: CASSVGDNEKLFF. CDR3 DNA: TGTGCCAGCAGCGTAGGTGATAATGAAAAACTGTTTTTT.

This clonotype came up a few times. J is TRBJ2-7 and V is TRBV9; D uncertain. CDR1 and CDR2 from the germline V gene are SGDLS and YYNGEE. The CDR3 has 13 amino acids. The V end lost 2 bases, the J end lost 4 bases, and 10 bases lay between the germline ends. CDR3 nucleotides: TGTGCCAGCAGCGTTAGCACGTCTTACGAGCAGTACTTC. Protein sequence: CASSVSTSYEQYF.

The rearrangement links TRBV7-9 to TRBJ2-5; D unclear. This CDR3 has 13 residues. Looked up from germline, CDR1 is SEHNR and CDR2 is FQNEAQ (reference sequence). Trimming removed 1 base at V and 3 bases at J, with 6 bases between. CDR3 sequence reads: CASSLDGEETQYF. In DNA, the CDR3 is TGTGCCAGCAGCTTAGATGGCGAAGAGACCCAGTACTTC.

The chain's CDR3 is CASSVPGPMRNEQFF. CDR3 bases: TGCGCCAGCAGTGTCCCGGGACCCATGAGGAATGAGCAGTTCTTC. V and J are TRBV10-2 and TRBJ2-1; possibly TRBD1 or TRBD2 for D (5 bases each). Germline-derived CDR1 and CDR2 are WSHSY and SAAADI. The CDR3 contains 15 residues. The V and J ends lost 4 bases and 7 bases respectively, with 17 bases between them.

This clonotype was detected only a few times. The junction and the germline gene differ at one end; a read error may be behind it. For the CDR3, the DNA is TGTGCCAACAGCCTATCAGTTAACACTGAAGCTTTCTTT. It specifies CANSLSVNTEAFF. The chain recombines TRBV11-1 with TRBJ1-1, with D hard to call. The CDR3 covers 13 residues. The V gene's germline CDR1 is SGHAT and CDR2 FQDESV (reference sequence).

This clonotype turned up a few times. The rearrangement links TRBV12-3 or TRBV12-4 to TRBJ2-1; 7 bases match TRBD1. The CDR3 loop spans 12 amino acids. V shed 6 bases and J 9 bases; nucleotides not matched to a gene: 5. The CDR3 sequence: CASSPDRVEQFF. CDR3 bases: TGTGCCAGCAGCCCCGACAGGGTTGAGCAGTTCTTC.

This clonotype was observed many times. One junction end disagrees with the germline gene, perhaps due to a read error. The gene calls are TRBV12-3 or TRBV12-4 and TRBJ2-4; 9 bases map to TRBD2. The CDR3 length is 14 residues. Written as DNA, the CDR3 is TGTGCCAGCAGTCTAGCGGGACGCAAAAACATTCAGTACTTC. It encodes CASSLAGRKNIQYF.

This clonotype was seen a few times. The chain has TRBV6-1 and TRBJ2-7; TRBD2 matches at 9 bases. The junction had 16 bases not matched to a gene; V was cut back by 5 bases and J by 2 bases. The CDR3 contains 18 residues. The germline V gene encodes CDR1 MNHNS and CDR2 SASEGT. CDR3: CASSSGQRWLAGPYEQYF. Here the CDR3 DNA reads TGTGCCAGCAGTTCGGGACAGCGGTGGCTAGCGGGACCCTACGAGCAGTACTTC.

This chain connects TRBV7-2 to TRBJ2-3; TRBD2 matches at 10 bases. CDR1 and CDR2 from the germline V gene are SGHTA and FQGNSA. This CDR3 has 18 residues. Trimming removed 5 bases from V and 1 base from J; junction bases left unmatched: 12. Written as DNA, the CDR3 is TGTGCCAGCAGCCGTCTACCTAGAGCGGGGGGGGGCACAGATACGCAGTATTTT. It translates to CASSRLPRAGGGTDTQYF.